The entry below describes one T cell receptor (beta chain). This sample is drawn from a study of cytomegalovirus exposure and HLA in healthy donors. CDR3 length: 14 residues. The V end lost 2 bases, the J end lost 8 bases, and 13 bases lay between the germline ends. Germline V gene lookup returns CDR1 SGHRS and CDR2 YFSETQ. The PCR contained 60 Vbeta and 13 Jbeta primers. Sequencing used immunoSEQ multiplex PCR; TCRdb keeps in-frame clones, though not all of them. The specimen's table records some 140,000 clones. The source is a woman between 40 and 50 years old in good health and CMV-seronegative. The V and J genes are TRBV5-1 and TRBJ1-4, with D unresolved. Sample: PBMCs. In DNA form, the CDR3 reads TGCGCCAGCAGCTTCGACGGAGGGAGGGAAAAACTGTTTTTT. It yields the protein CASSFDGGREKLFF.